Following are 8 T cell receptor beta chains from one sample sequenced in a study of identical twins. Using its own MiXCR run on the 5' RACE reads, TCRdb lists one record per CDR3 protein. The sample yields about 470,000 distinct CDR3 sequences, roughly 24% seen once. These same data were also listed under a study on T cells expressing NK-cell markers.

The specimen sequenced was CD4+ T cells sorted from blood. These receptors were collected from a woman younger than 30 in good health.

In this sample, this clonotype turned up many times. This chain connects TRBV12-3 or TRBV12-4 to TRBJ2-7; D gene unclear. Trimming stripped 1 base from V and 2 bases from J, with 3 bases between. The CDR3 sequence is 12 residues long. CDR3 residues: CASSLVAYEQYF. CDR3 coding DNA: TGTGCCAGCAGTTTAGTCGCCTACGAGCAGTACTTC.

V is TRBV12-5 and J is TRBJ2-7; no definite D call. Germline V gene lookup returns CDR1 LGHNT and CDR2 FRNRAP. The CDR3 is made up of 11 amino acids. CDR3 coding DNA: TGTGCAAGCCGGGCCCACTACGAGCAGTACTTC. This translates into CASRAHYEQYF.

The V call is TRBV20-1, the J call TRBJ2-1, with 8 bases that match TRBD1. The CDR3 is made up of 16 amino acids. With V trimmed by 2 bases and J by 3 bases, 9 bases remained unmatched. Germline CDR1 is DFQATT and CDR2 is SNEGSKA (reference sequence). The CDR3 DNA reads TGCAGTGCTAGATTCCTAGGACAGGGTTTCTACAATGAGCAGTTCTTC. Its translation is CSARFLGQGFYNEQFF.

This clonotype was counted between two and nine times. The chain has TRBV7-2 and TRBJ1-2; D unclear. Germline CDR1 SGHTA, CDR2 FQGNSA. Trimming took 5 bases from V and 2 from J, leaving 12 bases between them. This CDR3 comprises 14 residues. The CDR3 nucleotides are TGTGCCAGCAGCCCGAATCTCCGCAACTATGGCTACACCTTC. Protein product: CASSPNLRNYGYTF.

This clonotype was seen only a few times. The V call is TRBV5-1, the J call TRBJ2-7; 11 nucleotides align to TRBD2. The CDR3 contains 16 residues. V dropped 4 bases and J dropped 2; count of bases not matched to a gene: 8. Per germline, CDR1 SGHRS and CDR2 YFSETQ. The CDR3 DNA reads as TGCGCCAGCAGCGGCGGGCGACTAGCGGGACCCTACGAGCAGTACTTC. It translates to CASSGGRLAGPYEQYF.

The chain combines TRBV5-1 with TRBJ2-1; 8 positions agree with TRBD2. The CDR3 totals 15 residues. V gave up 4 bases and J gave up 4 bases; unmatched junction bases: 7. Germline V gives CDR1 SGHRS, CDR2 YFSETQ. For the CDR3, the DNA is TGCGCCAGCAGCGGGAGTAGCGGGGTTTACAATGAGCAGTTCTTC. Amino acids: CASSGSSGVYNEQFF.

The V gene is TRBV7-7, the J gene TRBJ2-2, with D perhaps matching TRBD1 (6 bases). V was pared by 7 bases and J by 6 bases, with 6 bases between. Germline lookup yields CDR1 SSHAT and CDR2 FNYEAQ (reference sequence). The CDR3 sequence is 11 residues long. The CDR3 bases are TGTGCCAGCAAGGGGGCCGGGGAGCTGTTTTTT. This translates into CASKGAGELFF.

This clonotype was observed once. The DNA for the CDR3 is TGTGCCAGCAGACGAAGGGGGGATCGCTTGTACGAGCAGTACTTC. This encodes CASRRRGDRLYEQYF. The chain employs TRBV11-2 and TRBJ2-7, with D perhaps matching TRBD1 or TRBD2 (6 bases each). V lost 6 bases, J lost 4 bases, and 19 bases lay in between. Germline CDR1 reads SGHAT; CDR2 reads FQNNGV. The CDR3 runs 15 residues. The entire variable domain, with the rest obtained from reference TRBV11-2 and TRBJ2-7, is as follows: EAGVAQSPRYKIIEKRQSVAFWCNPISGHATLYWYQQILGQGPKLLIQFQNNGVVDDSQLPKDRFSAERLKGVDSTLKIQPAKLEDSAVYLCASRRRGDRLYEQYFGPGTRLTVT.